Listed here is a single TCR beta chain. The PCR ran on 60 Vbeta and 13 Jbeta primers. Clones were sequenced by immunoSEQ multiplex PCR, and TCRdb holds only the in-frame ones, with some missing. The profile shows more than 75,000 clones, around 79% of them singletons. The V gene's germline CDR1 is SGHNT and CDR2 YYREEE (reference sequence). The ends lost 3 bases at V and 3 bases at J; junction bases unmatched: 12. The CDR3 loop spans 16 amino acids. The data were taken from a study of cytomegalovirus exposure and HLA in healthy donors. This clonotype was sampled from a woman aged 40 to 49 in good health and CMV-seropositive. The chain links TRBV5-4 to TRBJ2-7; 7 bases fit TRBD1. The specimen was PBMCs. The CDR3, as DNA: TGTGCCAGCAGCTCGAACAAACCAGGGACAGTCTACGAGCAGTACTTC. The encoded protein is CASSSNKPGTVYEQYF.